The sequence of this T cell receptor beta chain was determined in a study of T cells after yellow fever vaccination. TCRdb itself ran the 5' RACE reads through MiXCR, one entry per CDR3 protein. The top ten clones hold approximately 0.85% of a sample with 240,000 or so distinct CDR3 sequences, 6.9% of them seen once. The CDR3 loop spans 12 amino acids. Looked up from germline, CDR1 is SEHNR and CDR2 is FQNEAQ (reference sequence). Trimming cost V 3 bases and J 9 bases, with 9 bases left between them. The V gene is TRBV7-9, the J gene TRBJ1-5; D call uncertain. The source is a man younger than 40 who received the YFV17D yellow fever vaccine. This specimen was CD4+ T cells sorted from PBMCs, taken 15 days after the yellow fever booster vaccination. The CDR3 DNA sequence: TGTGCCAGCAGCTTGCCTTTTGGGCCCCAGCATTTT. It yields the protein CASSLPFGPQHF.